These 20 T cell receptor beta chains share one sample of origin, sequenced in a study of cytomegalovirus exposure and HLA in healthy donors. PCR involved 60 Vbeta and 13 Jbeta primers. TCRdb's table, derived via immunoSEQ multiplex PCR, lists solely in-frame clones and lacks some. This sample has around 170,000 clones, with roughly 79% found just once. Source material: PBMCs. The receptors derive from a man aged 35 to 55 in good health and CMV-seronegative.

The chain recombines TRBV5-6 with TRBJ1-4; D might be TRBD1 (6 bases). Trimming removed 4 bases from V and 10 bases from J, with 17 bases in between. The CDR3 sequence is 14 residues long. Germline-derived CDR1 and CDR2 are SGHDT and YYEEEE. The CDR3 spells CASSGDTRGAKLFF. In DNA, the CDR3 is TGTGCCAGCAGCGGGGACACCCGAGGAGCAAAACTGTTTTTT.

This clone is a singleton in its sample. V usage is TRBV5-4 and J usage is TRBJ2-3, with TRBD2 matching over 9 bases. With V trimmed by 6 bases and J by 6 bases, 8 bases remained unmatched. The CDR3 contains 14 residues. Germline CDR1 SGHNT, CDR2 YYREEE (reference sequence). CDR3 region: CASNSRTSADTQYF. The CDR3 DNA reads as TGTGCCAGCAATTCCCGGACTAGCGCCGATACGCAGTATTTT.

The chain is built from TRBV19 and TRBJ2-1, with TRBD2 matching 7 bases. The germline V gene encodes CDR1 LNHDA and CDR2 SQIVND (reference sequence). This CDR3 is built from 16 residues. With V trimmed by 4 bases and J by 1 base, 7 bases remained unmatched. CDR3 loop: CASSTVAGRSYNEQFF. DNA of the CDR3: TGTGCCAGTAGTACCGTAGCGGGCCGATCCTACAATGAGCAGTTCTTC. Supplemented by reference TRBV19 and TRBJ2-1, the full variable domain reads DGGITQSPKYLFRKEGQNVTLSCEQNLNHDAMYWYRQDPGQGLRLIYYSQIVNDFQKGDIAEGYSVSREKKESFPLTVTSAQKNPTAFYLCASSTVAGRSYNEQFFGPGTRLTVL.

CDR3 DNA sequence: TGTGCCAGCAGCTTAGATCAGACAGTCTATGGCTACACCTTC. It specifies CASSLDQTVYGYTF. The V call is TRBV11-2, the J call TRBJ1-2; the D gene is possibly TRBD1 (5 bases). The germline CDR1 and CDR2 sequences are SGHAT and FQNNGV. The CDR3 extends over 14 amino acids. V was trimmed by 0 bases and J by 4 bases, leaving 9 bases between them.

The chain combines TRBV10-2 with TRBJ2-3, with D possibly TRBD1 on 5 matching bases. Trimming removed 2 bases from V and 5 bases from J, with 14 bases in between. Germline V gives CDR1 WSHSY, CDR2 SAAADI. The CDR3 is 15 amino acids. As DNA, the CDR3 is TGCGCCAGCAGTGAGGCGTCGTGGGGCCGAGATACGCAGTATTTT. Protein product: CASSEASWGRDTQYF.

The chain combines TRBV13 with TRBJ1-6; tentative D call: TRBD1 (5 bases). Trimming took 5 bases from V and 5 from J, leaving 16 bases between them. This CDR3 is 16 amino acids long. Germline values: CDR1 PRHDT, CDR2 FYEKMQ (reference sequence). The CDR3 loop is CASSQRGWGDNSPLHF. The CDR3 bases are TGTGCCAGCAGCCAGAGGGGTTGGGGGGATAATTCACCCCTCCACTTT.

This clone was found a few times. The CDR3 sequence: CASSLGRDNQPQHF. The CDR3 DNA is TGCGCCAGCAGCTTGGGGCGGGACAATCAGCCCCAGCATTTT. The chain combines TRBV5-1 with TRBJ1-5; D unresolved. Looked up from germline, CDR1 is SGHRS and CDR2 is YFSETQ. The CDR3 length is 14 residues. V lost 0 bases, J lost 3 bases, and 7 bases lay in between.

As concerns this clone: Mismatch with germline at one junction end may stem from a read error. In nucleotides, the CDR3 is TGTTCCAGCAGCCGTATCAGGGAGCAGTTCTTC. Protein product: CSSSRIREQFF. The chain uses TRBV7-9 and TRBJ2-1, with no clear D. This CDR3 has 11 amino acids. The germline gives CDR1 SEHNR, CDR2 FQNEAQ (reference sequence). The full variable domain, with the rest looked up from reference TRBV7-9 and TRBJ2-1, is DTGVSQNPRHKITKRGQNVTFRCDPISEHNRLYWYRQTLGQGPEFLTYFQNEAQLEKSRLLSDRFSAERPKGSFSTLEIQRTEQGDSAMYLCSSSRIREQFFGPGTRLTVL.

This clone was found once. The chain joins TRBV11-2 to TRBJ1-2; tentative D call: TRBD1 (6 bases). Germline CDR1 reads SGHAT; CDR2 reads FQNNGV. Trimming removed 1 base at V and 6 bases at J, with 6 bases between. The CDR3 is 12 residues long. CDR3 nucleotides: TGTGCCAGCAGCTTAGCAGGGGATGGCTACACCTTC. Translated: CASSLAGDGYTF.

This rearrangement joins TRBV18 to TRBJ2-1; a weak D match, TRBD2 (6 bases). The ends were cut back, 3 bases at V and 0 bases at J, with 12 bases in the middle. CDR1 KGHSH and CDR2 LQKENI come from the germline V gene. The CDR3 consists of 16 residues. The CDR3 nucleotides read TGTGCCAGCTCACCCCGGGAGTTAAGCTCCTACAATGAGCAGTTCTTC. It yields the protein CASSPRELSSYNEQFF.

J is TRBJ2-4 and V is TRBV18; 11 bases fit TRBD1. Germline assignment: CDR1 KGHSH and CDR2 LQKENI. The CDR3 loop spans 19 amino acids. The J segment lost 1 base and the V segment lost 8 bases, leaving 16 bases of the junction unmatched. This chain's CDR3 is CASRSPDRGRLGAKNIQYF. The CDR3 DNA sequence: TGTGCCAGCCGCTCACCGGACAGGGGGCGGCTGGGGGCCAAAAACATTCAGTACTTC. The entire variable domain, with the rest obtained from reference TRBV18 and TRBJ2-4, is as follows: NAGVMQNPRHLVRRRGQEARLRCSPMKGHSHVYWYRQLPEEGLKFMVYLQKENIIDESGMPKERFSAEFPKEGPSILRIQQVVRGDSAAYFCASRSPDRGRLGAKNIQYFGAGTRLSVL.

The chain combines TRBV19 with TRBJ2-5, with 7 bases aligning to TRBD2. The germline V gene encodes CDR1 LNHDA and CDR2 SQIVND (reference sequence). The CDR3 contains 14 residues. After removal of 3 bases from V and 0 bases from J, the junction contained 1 base not matched to a gene. CDR3 sequence: CASSMRGNQETQYF. Written as DNA, the CDR3 is TGTGCCAGTAGTATGCGGGGGAACCAAGAGACCCAGTACTTC.

The CDR3 spells CASSLPTSGRHNEQFF. CDR3 nucleotide sequence: TGTGCCAGCAGCTTACCGACTAGCGGGAGGCACAATGAGCAGTTCTTC. The chain carries TRBV7-6 and TRBJ2-1, with 13 nucleotides matching TRBD2. Germline CDR1 SGHVS, CDR2 FNYEAQ. V dropped 2 bases and J dropped 5; count of bases not matched to a gene: 3. The CDR3 extends over 16 amino acids.

The chain is built from TRBV6-6 and TRBJ1-1, with D possibly being TRBD1 (6 bases). The CDR3 spans 13 residues. The V gene's germline CDR1 is MNHNY and CDR2 SVGAGI (reference sequence). V shed 5 bases and J shed 4 bases, with 11 bases lying between them. The chain's CDR3 is CASSLTQGTEAFF. The CDR3 nucleotides read TGTGCCAGCAGTCTGACACAGGGCACTGAAGCTTTCTTT.

A few counts support this clone. The rearrangement uses TRBV5-1 and TRBJ1-1, with TRBD1 matching 9 bases. J lost 10 bases, V lost 5 bases, and 9 bases had no gene match. This CDR3 spans 13 amino acids. From germline, CDR1 is SGHRS and CDR2 YFSETQ. The CDR3 loop reads CASSSTGGEGAFF. The CDR3 DNA is TGCGCCAGCAGTTCTACAGGGGGCGAGGGAGCTTTCTTT.

The table lists this clone with a few counts. In nucleotides, the CDR3 is TGTGCCAGCAGCTTAGGACAGCAACCCACTGAAGCTTTCTTT. Amino acids: CASSLGQQPTEAFF. The V call is TRBV7-2, the J call TRBJ1-1, with D possibly being TRBD1 (5 bases). V lost 1 base and J lost 4, with 10 bases in between. Germline V CDR1 and CDR2: SGHTA, FQGNSA. The CDR3 runs to 14 residues.

V and J are TRBV2 and TRBJ1-5; 10 bases align to TRBD1. Germline V gene data show CDR1 as SNHLY and CDR2 as FYNNEI. The CDR3 length is 14 residues. The ends lost 5 bases at V and 7 bases at J; junction bases unmatched: 5. CDR3 sequence (DNA): TGTGCCAGCAGTTCCGGGACAGGGGCCCAGCCCCAGCATTTT. This codes for CASSSGTGAQPQHF.

Here the CDR3 DNA reads TGTGCCTGGACATCCGGGACTAGCGCCGCAGATACGCAGTATTTT. It is translated as CAWTSGTSAADTQYF. The chain couples TRBV30 to TRBJ2-3; TRBD2 aligns across 10 bases. V lost 4 bases and J lost 4; bases outside the gene matches: 8. CDR1 and CDR2 from the germline V gene are GTSNPN and SVGIG (reference sequence). This CDR3 comprises 15 residues.

This sequence joins TRBV6-1 and TRBJ2-2, with 10 bases matching TRBD2. Trimming took 3 bases from V and 3 from J; bases not matched to a gene: 7. The CDR3 length is 17 residues. CDR1 MNHNS and CDR2 SASEGT come from the germline V gene. The CDR3 region is CASSDTSGVTYTGELFF. The DNA of the CDR3 is TGTGCCAGCAGTGATACTAGCGGGGTTACCTACACCGGGGAGCTGTTTTTT.

CDR3 bases: TGTGCCAGCAGCAGTGGGGGGACCGCGCAACCTAATCAGCCCCAGCATTTT. Translated: CASSSGGTAQPNQPQHF. The genes are TRBV9 and TRBJ1-5; D may be TRBD1 (5 bases). The CDR3 loop spans 17 amino acids. V was clipped by 4 bases and J by 4 bases, with 21 bases between them. Germline V gene data show CDR1 as SGDLS and CDR2 as YYNGEE.